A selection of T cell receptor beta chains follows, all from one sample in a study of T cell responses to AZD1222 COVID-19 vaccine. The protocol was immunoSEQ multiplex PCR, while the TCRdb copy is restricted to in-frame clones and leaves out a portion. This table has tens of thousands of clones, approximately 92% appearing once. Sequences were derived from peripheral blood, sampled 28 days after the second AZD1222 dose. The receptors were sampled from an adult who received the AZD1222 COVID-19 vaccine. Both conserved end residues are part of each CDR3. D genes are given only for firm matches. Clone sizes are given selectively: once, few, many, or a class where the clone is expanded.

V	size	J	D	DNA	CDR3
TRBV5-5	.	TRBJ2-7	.	TGTGCCAGCAGCTTGGCCGACTACGAGCAGTACTTC	CASSLADYEQYF
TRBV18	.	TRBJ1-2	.	TGTGCCAGCTCAGCGGACAAGATCTATGGCTACACCTTC	CASSADKIYGYTF
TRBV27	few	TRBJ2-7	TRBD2	TGTGCCAGCAGTACAGGGACTAGCGGAAACTACGAGCAGTACTTC	CASSTGTSGNYEQYF
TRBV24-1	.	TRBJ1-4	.	TGTGCCACCAGTGACCACGGACAGTCTAATGAAAAACTGTTTTTT	CATSDHGQSNEKLFF
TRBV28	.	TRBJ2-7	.	TGTGCCAGCAGTTTAGAGTACGAGCAGTACTTC	CASSLEYEQYF
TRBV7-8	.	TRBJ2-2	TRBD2	TGTGCCAGCAGCTTCCGGCGGACTAGCGGGAGGGTGAACACCGGGGAGCTGTTTTTT	CASSFRRTSGRVNTGELFF
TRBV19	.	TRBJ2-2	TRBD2	TGTGCCAGTAGTATTATTAGCGGGAGAAGGGCGAACACCGGGGAGCTGTTTTTT	CASSIISGRRANTGELFF
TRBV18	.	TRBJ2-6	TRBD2	TGTGCCAGCTCACTCTCCCCCGGGACTAGCGGGACATATGGGGCCAACGTCCTGACTTTC	CASSLSPGTSGTYGANVLTF
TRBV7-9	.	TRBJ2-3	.	TGTGCCAGCAGCTTTCTAGCAGCCCTTCGATCCACAGATACGCAGTATTTT	CASSFLAALRSTDTQYF
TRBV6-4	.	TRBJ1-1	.	TGTGCCAGCAGCCCCGGAGGGGCGAACACTGAAGCTTTCTTT	CASSPGGANTEAFF
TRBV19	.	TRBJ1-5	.	TGTGCCAGTAGTACCCAGGGGAATCAGCCCCAGCATTTT	CASSTQGNQPQHF
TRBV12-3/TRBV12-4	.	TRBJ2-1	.	TGTGCCAGCAGACAAGAGGGTGGCAATGAGCAGTTCTTC	CASRQEGGNEQFF
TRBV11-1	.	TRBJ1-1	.	TGTGCCAGCAGCTTAGTCCAAAGGTCTCAAGCTTTCTTT	CASSLVQRSQAFF
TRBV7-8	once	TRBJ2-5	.	TGTGCCAGCAGCTTTCAATTTTTTACCCAAGAGACCCAGTACTTC	CASSFQFFTQETQYF
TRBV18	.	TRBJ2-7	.	TGTGCCAGCTCACCACCGAGTAGTCAAGTAGGCAGCGAGCAGTACTTC	CASSPPSSQVGSEQYF
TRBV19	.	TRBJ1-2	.	TGTGCCAGTACGCTAAAGGGGTACGGCGGCTACACCTTC	CASTLKGYGGYTF
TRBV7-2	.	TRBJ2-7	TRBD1	TGTGCCAGCAGTCCTGGACAGGGGGGATTCTACGAGCAGTACTTC	CASSPGQGGFYEQYF
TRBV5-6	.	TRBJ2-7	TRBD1	TGTGCCAGCAGCTTGCCGCAGGGGGTCGCGGACGAGCAGTACTTC	CASSLPQGVADEQYF
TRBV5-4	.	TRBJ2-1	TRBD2	TGTGCCAGCAGTCCGGGACTAGCGGGAGGAGTCAATGAGCAGTTCTTC	CASSPGLAGGVNEQFF
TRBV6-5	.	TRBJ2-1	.	TGTGCCAGCAGACTACCCGGGACACACAATGAGCAGTTCTTC	CASRLPGTHNEQFF
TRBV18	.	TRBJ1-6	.	TGTGCCAGCTCACGAGAATCGGTGAATTCACCCCTCCACTTT	CASSRESVNSPLHF
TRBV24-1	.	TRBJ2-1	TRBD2	TGTGCCACCAGTGATTTGCACGGGCGGGAGGGGTTTTTCCAGCAGTTCTTC	CATSDLHGREGFFQQFF
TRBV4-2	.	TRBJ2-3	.	TGTGCCAGCAGCCCCCCCCCGGGACAAGAGGATACGCAGTATTTT	CASSPPPGQEDTQYF
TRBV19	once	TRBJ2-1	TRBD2	TGTGCCAGTAGTATCATAGGCGGGAGGGATCCGGGCTTCTTC	CASSIIGGRDPGFF
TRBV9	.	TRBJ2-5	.	TGTGCCAGCAGCGTAGGAACCGACACGGGCCCCCAGTACTTC	CASSVGTDTGPQYF
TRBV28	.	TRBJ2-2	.	TGTGCCAGCAGTCCCAGGGCCGGGGAGCTGTTTTTT	CASSPRAGELFF
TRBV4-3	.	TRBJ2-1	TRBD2	TGCGCCAGCAGCCAAGCGATGTGGAGCGGGAGCACAGACTACAATGAGCAGTTCTTC	CASSQAMWSGSTDYNEQFF
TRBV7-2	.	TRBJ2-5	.	TGTGCCAGCACCTTAAGGGGGTTCTCCCAAGAGACCCAGTACTTC	CASTLRGFSQETQYF
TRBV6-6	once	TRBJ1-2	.	TGTGCCAGCAGTCCGAGACTGGCGGTGGGCTATGGCTACACCTTC	CASSPRLAVGYGYTF
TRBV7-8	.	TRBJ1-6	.	TGTGCCAGCAGCTCCGGCGGAGGGTATAATTCACCCCTCCACTTT	CASSSGGGYNSPLHF
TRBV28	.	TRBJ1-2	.	TGTGCCGGAGGTCCAATTTCAAACTATGGCTACACCTTC	CAGGPISNYGYTF
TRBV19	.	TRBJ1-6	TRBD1	TGTGCCAGTAGTCCTCCCCGGGACAGGGGAAATTCACCCCTCCACTTT	CASSPPRDRGNSPLHF
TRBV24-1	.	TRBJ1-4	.	TGTGCCACCTGGGACCCCCTCGAAGAAAAACTGTTTTTT	CATWDPLEEKLFF
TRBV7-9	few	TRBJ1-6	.	TGTGCCAGCAGCTTTCAGGGAGATAATTCACCCCTCCACTTT	CASSFQGDNSPLHF
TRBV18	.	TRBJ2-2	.	TGTGCCAGCTCACCACCGAACGGGGCGCTGGGAACCGGGGAGCTGTTTTTT	CASSPPNGALGTGELFF
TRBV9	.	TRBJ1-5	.	TGTGCCAGCAGCGTAGGAGAGGGTTACGATCAGCCCCAGCATTTT	CASSVGEGYDQPQHF
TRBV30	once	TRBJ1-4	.	TGTGCCTGGAGTCGGCTGAGGGAAAAACTGTTTTTT	CAWSRLREKLFF
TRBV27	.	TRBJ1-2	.	TGTGCCAGCAGTTTTAATGGACACCCTAACTATGGCTACACCTTC	CASSFNGHPNYGYTF
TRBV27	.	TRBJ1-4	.	TGTGCCAGCACATGGTTCAGGGGTGAAAAACTGTTTTTT	CASTWFRGEKLFF
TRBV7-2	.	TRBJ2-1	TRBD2	TGTGCCAGCAGCGCCGCGGGAGGGAGGGGGGAGCAGTTCTTC	CASSAAGGRGEQFF
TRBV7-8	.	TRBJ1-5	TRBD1	TGTGCCAGCAGCTTATTGGGACAGGAACGGCAGCCCCAGCATTTT	CASSLLGQERQPQHF
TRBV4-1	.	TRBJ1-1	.	TGCGCCAGCAGCCAAGCCAATCTCCCCCAGAACACTGAAGCTTTCTTT	CASSQANLPQNTEAFF
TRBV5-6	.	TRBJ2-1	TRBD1	TGTGCCAGCAGCCATGGACAGGGGTTTGAGAATGAGCAGTTCTTC	CASSHGQGFENEQFF
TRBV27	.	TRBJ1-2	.	TGTGCCAGCAGTTATAAGGGGATGAGCTATGGCTACACCTTC	CASSYKGMSYGYTF
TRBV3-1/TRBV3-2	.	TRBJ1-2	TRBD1	TGTGCCAGCAGCCAAGGGGGCTACGGGACAGGTCGGGGCTACACCTTC	CASSQGGYGTGRGYTF
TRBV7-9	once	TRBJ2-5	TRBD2	TGTGCCAGCAGCTTAGGGGGTAGCGGGAGGCAAGAGACCCAGTACTTC	CASSLGGSGRQETQYF
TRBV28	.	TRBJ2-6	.	TGTGCCAGCAGTAATATCGGCTTGAGCTCTGGGGCCAACGTCCTGACTTTC	CASSNIGLSSGANVLTF
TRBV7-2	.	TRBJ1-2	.	TGTGCCAGCAGCTTAGATCCAGGGAGCTCGGGGGGCTACACCTTC	CASSLDPGSSGGYTF
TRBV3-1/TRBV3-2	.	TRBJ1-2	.	TGTGCCAGCAGCCAAGAAGCCACGGTGGAATACTATGGCTACACCTTC	CASSQEATVEYYGYTF
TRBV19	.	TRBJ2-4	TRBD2	TGTGCCAGTAGTACCGAGGGAGGGCGAAAAAACATTCAGTACTTC	CASSTEGGRKNIQYF
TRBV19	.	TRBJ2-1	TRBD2	TGTGCCAGTAGTATGCGGACCTTAGCGGGATCTGAGCAGTTCTTC	CASSMRTLAGSEQFF
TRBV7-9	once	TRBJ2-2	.	TGTGCCAGCAGCTTCGGGGGAGGTAACACCGGGGAGCTGTTTTTT	CASSFGGGNTGELFF
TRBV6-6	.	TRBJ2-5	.	TGTGCCAGCACCCAAATCCCTCAAGAGACCCAGTACTTC	CASTQIPQETQYF
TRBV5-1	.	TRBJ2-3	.	TGCGCCAGCAGCTTGGCGGCAGGGGCGTCCACAGATACGCAGTATTTT	CASSLAAGASTDTQYF
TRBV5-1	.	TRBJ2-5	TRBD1	TGCGCCAGCAGCCAAGGTACAGGGGAAGAGACCCAGTACTTC	CASSQGTGEETQYF
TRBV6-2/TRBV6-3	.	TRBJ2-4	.	TGTGCCAGCAGCCCCGCCGGAAGCCTAGCCAAAAACATTCAGTACTTC	CASSPAGSLAKNIQYF
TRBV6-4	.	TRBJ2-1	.	TGTGCCAGCAGTCCTAAGGGACTGGTCTACAATGAGCAGTTCTTC	CASSPKGLVYNEQFF
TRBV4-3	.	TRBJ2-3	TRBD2	TGCGCCAGCAGCCTTAGCGGGGCCACAGATACGCAGTATTTT	CASSLSGATDTQYF
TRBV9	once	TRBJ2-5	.	TGTGCCAGCAGCGTATCCCCAACAGTGTACCAAGAGACCCAGTACTTC	CASSVSPTVYQETQYF